These 32 T cell receptor beta chains originate from one sample sequenced in a study of blood T cell repertoires in COVID-19. Generated by immunoSEQ multiplex PCR, the TCRdb table keeps only in-frame clones and is missing some. The table includes some 150,000 clones, around 89% detected once. The sequenced sample consisted of peripheral blood. The source is a woman at least 80 years old with acute or convalescent COVID-19.

The V call is TRBV18, the J call TRBJ2-7; 7 bases match TRBD1. This CDR3 spans 14 amino acids. From germline, CDR1 is KGHSH and CDR2 LQKENI. After removal of 1 base from V and 4 bases from J, the junction contained 4 bases not matched to a gene. The CDR3 is CASSPQGAEYEQYF. The CDR3 DNA reads TGTGCCAGCTCACCACAGGGGGCAGAGTACGAGCAGTACTTC.

The chain employs TRBV25-1 and TRBJ2-3; D is perhaps TRBD1 (6 bases). CDR1 is MGHDK, CDR2 SYGVNS, per germline. This CDR3 spans 13 amino acids. Trimming removed 3 bases at V and 6 bases at J, with 10 bases between. The CDR3, as DNA: TGTGCCAGCAGTGAGGCAGGGGTGGATACGCAGTATTTT. Translated: CASSEAGVDTQYF.

V is TRBV30 and J is TRBJ1-6, with 7 bases matching TRBD1. The CDR3 extends over 16 amino acids. In germline, CDR1 is GTSNPN, CDR2 SVGIG (reference sequence). V trimming: 5 bases; J trimming: 0 bases; junction bases outside the gene matches: 7. In nucleotides, the CDR3 is TGTGCCTGGGCCCCAGGGGGGACCTCCTATAATTCACCCCTCCACTTT. Translation gives CAWAPGGTSYNSPLHF.

This chain connects TRBV6-2 or TRBV6-3 to TRBJ2-7, with TRBD1 matching 9 bases. Germline V gene data show CDR1 as MNHEY and CDR2 as SVGEGT. The CDR3 runs to 15 residues. V lost 2 bases and J lost 2; bases outside the gene matches: 4. Written as DNA, the CDR3 is TGTGCCAGCAGTTACCCGGGGGACAGGGCCTACGAGCAGTACTTC. Protein product: CASSYPGDRAYEQYF.

The chain links TRBV3-1 (or the pseudogene TRBV3-2) to TRBJ2-3; possibly TRBD1 for D (5 bases). CDR1 and CDR2 (germline): LGHDT, YNNKEL (reference sequence). CDR3 length: 17 amino acids. The V end lost 3 bases, the J end lost 4 bases, and 20 bases lay between the germline ends. Here the CDR3 reads CASSHPKGSDLADTQYF. CDR3 bases: TGTGCCAGCAGCCATCCCAAGGGGTCCGATCTGGCAGATACGCAGTATTTT.

This rearrangement joins TRBV3-1 (or the pseudogene TRBV3-2) to TRBJ1-3; D is unclear. Germline V gene lookup returns CDR1 LGHDT and CDR2 YNNKEL (reference sequence). The CDR3 sequence is 14 residues long. The V end was cut by 4 bases, the J end by 8 bases, with 15 bases between. The chain's CDR3 is CASSRRDYKDTIYF. In DNA form, the CDR3 reads TGTGCCAGCAGCCGTCGGGATTACAAGGACACCATATATTTT.

This clone appeared a single time. The V gene is TRBV12-5, the J gene TRBJ2-7, with 13 positions matching TRBD2. The CDR3 is 16 amino acids. CDR1 is LGHNT, CDR2 FRNRAP, per germline. Trimming removed 6 bases from V and 5 bases from J; junction bases left unmatched: 10. The CDR3 is CASGPGLAGVTDEQYF. For the CDR3, the DNA is TGTGCTAGTGGCCCTGGACTAGCGGGGGTCACGGACGAGCAGTACTTC.

The V gene is TRBV18, the J gene TRBJ1-3; TRBD1 is a possible D gene (5 bases). Germline CDR1 and CDR2: KGHSH and LQKENI. The CDR3 contains 16 residues. V was shortened by 0 bases and J by 2 bases, with 11 bases between the two germline ends. CDR3 loop: CASSPPRGGTGNTIYF. For the CDR3, the DNA is TGTGCCAGCTCACCACCGCGGGGGGGAACTGGAAACACCATATATTTT.

As concerns this clone: Other DNA sequences from this sample encode an identical CDR3 as well. The chain has TRBV5-8 and TRBJ1-5; 7 bases line up with TRBD1. Per germline, CDR1 SGHTS and CDR2 YDEGEE. The CDR3 totals 15 residues. The V segment lost 0 bases and the J segment 3 bases; nucleotides outside the gene matches: 3. In DNA form, the CDR3 reads TGTGCCAGCAGCTTGGGTCAGGGGGACAATCAGCCCCAGCATTTT. Residues: CASSLGQGDNQPQHF.

The rearrangement joins TRBV18 to TRBJ2-5, with TRBD2 as a possible D gene (6 bases). The V gene's germline CDR1 is KGHSH and CDR2 LQKENI. Between the trimmed V and J ends, which lost 2 bases and 5 bases, there was a span of 12 bases. The CDR3 is made up of 14 amino acids. Written as DNA, the CDR3 is TGTGCCAGCTCACCAACGGCTAGCGTGGAGACCCAGTACTTC. This codes for CASSPTASVETQYF. Full variable domain (rest looked up from reference TRBV18 and TRBJ2-5): NAGVMQNPRHLVRRRGQEARLRCSPMKGHSHVYWYRQLPEEGLKFMVYLQKENIIDESGMPKERFSAEFPKEGPSILRIQQVVRGDSAAYFCASSPTASVETQYFGPGTRLLVL.

The chain has TRBV30 and TRBJ1-1; D call uncertain. The CDR3 totals 12 residues. With 2 bases removed from V and 3 bases from J, the gap between germline ends came to 7 bases. Per the germline V gene, CDR1 is GTSNPN and CDR2 is SVGIG (reference sequence). The CDR3 region has the DNA TGTGCCTGGAGTAACCGAGACACTGAAGCTTTCTTT. It encodes CAWSNRDTEAFF.

V usage is TRBV5-1 and J usage is TRBJ2-4, with 8 bases matching TRBD1. CDR1 and CDR2 (germline): SGHRS, YFSETQ. J lost 0 bases, V lost 4 bases, and 9 bases had no gene match. The CDR3 runs 17 residues. This CDR3 is CASSEDRERLAKNIQYF. The CDR3 nucleotides read TGCGCCAGCAGCGAGGACAGGGAAAGGTTAGCCAAAAACATTCAGTACTTC.

The chain links TRBV5-1 to TRBJ2-2; a possible D gene is TRBD2 (5 bases). This CDR3 spans 15 amino acids. Germline lookup yields CDR1 SGHRS and CDR2 YFSETQ. With 0 bases removed from V and 0 bases from J, the gap between germline ends came to 6 bases. The DNA of the CDR3 is TGCGCCAGCAGCTTGGGGACTCCGAACACCGGGGAGCTGTTTTTT. It encodes CASSLGTPNTGELFF.

J is TRBJ1-3 and V is TRBV18; no reliable D call. Between the trimmed V and J ends, which lost 3 bases and 0 bases, there was a span of 9 bases. Germline CDR1 KGHSH, CDR2 LQKENI. CDR3 length: 15 amino acids. Here the CDR3 reads CASSPAEFSGNTIYF. CDR3 in DNA: TGTGCCAGCTCACCTGCAGAATTCTCTGGAAACACCATATATTTT.

This rearrangement joins TRBV3-1 (or the pseudogene TRBV3-2) to TRBJ1-1; no reliable D call. V lost 4 bases and J 5 bases, leaving 14 bases between the germline ends. This CDR3 has 14 residues. The germline V gene has CDR1 LGHDT and CDR2 YNNKEL (reference sequence). The CDR3 DNA follows: TGTGCCAGCAGCCCTCAAGGAGAGGCGACTGAAGCTTTCTTT. Translating it yields CASSPQGEATEAFF.

This clone was seen only once. The chain combines TRBV7-2 with TRBJ1-5; no clear D. Germline CDR1 and CDR2: SGHTA and FQGNSA. CDR3 length: 12 amino acids. V dropped 2 bases and J dropped 7 bases, with 6 bases sitting between them. CDR3 sequence reads: CASSLSRQPQHF. The CDR3 DNA reads TGTGCCAGCAGCTTAAGTCGGCAGCCCCAGCATTTT.

The sample holds one count of this clone. The chain links TRBV7-2 to TRBJ2-7, with D maybe TRBD2 (5 bases). The CDR3 is 14 amino acids. Per germline, CDR1 SGHTA and CDR2 FQGNSA. Trimming removed 4 bases from V and 2 bases from J, with 12 bases in between. The CDR3: CASSWGARAYEQYF. The CDR3 DNA reads TGTGCCAGCAGCTGGGGAGCGAGAGCCTACGAGCAGTACTTC.

This sequence joins TRBV28 and TRBJ1-1; maybe TRBD1 (6 bases). The CDR3 runs to 15 residues. Germline-derived CDR1 and CDR2 are MDHEN and SYDVKM. Trimming cost V 4 bases and J 4 bases, with 16 bases left between them. CDR3 region: CASSSRTVGPTEAFF. The DNA for the CDR3 is TGTGCCAGCAGTTCCCGGACAGTGGGCCCCACTGAAGCTTTCTTT.

This chain links TRBV5-1 with TRBJ2-2; D possibly corresponds to TRBD2 (6 bases). The V gene lost 3 bases and the J gene lost 7 bases, with 16 bases spanning the gap. The germline gives CDR1 SGHRS, CDR2 YFSETQ. The CDR3 is 15 residues long. CDR3 amino acids: CASSSKPGLIGELFF. The CDR3 bases are TGCGCCAGCAGCTCCAAACCGGGACTCATCGGGGAGCTGTTTTTT.

This chain joins TRBV12-3 or TRBV12-4 and TRBJ1-1; 7 bases map to TRBD1. V was clipped by 3 bases and J by 4 bases; unmatched bases: 2. CDR3 size: 13 residues. The CDR3 reads CASSFGTATEAFF. CDR3 in DNA: TGTGCCAGCAGTTTCGGGACAGCCACTGAAGCTTTCTTT.

The gene calls are TRBV6-5 and TRBJ1-3, with D maybe TRBD1 (5 bases). The germline gives CDR1 MNHEY, CDR2 SVGAGI. Trimming took 10 bases from V and 4 from J, leaving 11 bases between them. This CDR3 is built from 12 residues. CDR3 nucleotide sequence: TGTGCCACCGGGACTGGAGGAAACACCATATATTTT. It translates to CATGTGGNTIYF.

This clone was seen a single time. V usage is TRBV5-1 and J usage is TRBJ1-3; D remains ambiguous. The V gene's germline CDR1 is SGHRS and CDR2 YFSETQ. The CDR3 covers 16 residues. The V gene lost 0 bases and the J gene lost 2 bases, with 12 bases spanning the gap. CDR3 in DNA: TGCGCCAGCAGCTTGGAAAGTCCCGGGGCTGGAAACACCATATATTTT. Translating it yields CASSLESPGAGNTIYF.

This chain joins TRBV9 and TRBJ2-2; unclear D gene. CDR3 length: 14 residues. V gave up 4 bases and J gave up 3 bases, with 10 bases separating them. Germline V gene sequence: CDR1 SGDLS, CDR2 YYNGEE. CDR3 protein: CASSTRLDTGELFF. The CDR3 DNA is TGTGCCAGCAGCACCCGACTTGACACCGGGGAGCTGTTTTTT.

J is TRBJ1-2 and V is TRBV7-8; unclear D gene. V lost 5 bases and J 5 bases, leaving 18 bases between the germline ends. Germline loops: CDR1 SGHVS, CDR2 FQNEAQ. CDR3 length: 15 amino acids. The DNA for the CDR3 is TGTGCCAGCAGCCCCCGGGCGGGGATCATTTATGGCTACACCTTC. Residues: CASSPRAGIIYGYTF.

The rearrangement uses TRBV18 and TRBJ1-2, with 11 nucleotides matching TRBD1. V lost 3 bases to trimming and J lost 4 bases; unmatched junction nucleotides: 4. Germline values: CDR1 KGHSH, CDR2 LQKENI. This CDR3 contains 15 residues. CDR3 protein: CASSPGTGGSYGYTF. As DNA, the CDR3 is TGTGCCAGCTCACCCGGGACAGGGGGGAGCTATGGCTACACCTTC.

This clone was seen once. For the CDR3, the DNA is TGTGCCAGCAGTGAATCGCTCCACACGAACACCGGGGAGCTGTTTTTT. Translating gives CASSESLHTNTGELFF. The rearrangement links TRBV6-1 to TRBJ2-2; D is unresolved. CDR1 is MNHNS, CDR2 SASEGT, per germline. CDR3 length: 16 residues. V shed 2 bases and J shed 0 bases, with 10 bases lying between them.

The chain has TRBV7-3 and TRBJ1-6; perhaps TRBD1 as D (5 bases). The CDR3 loop spans 14 amino acids. Trimming stripped 1 base from V and 8 bases from J, with 9 bases between. CDR1 and CDR2 (germline): SGHTA, FQGTGA. CDR3 amino acids: CASSLKGPDSPLHF. The CDR3, as DNA: TGTGCCAGCAGCTTAAAGGGGCCGGATTCACCCCTCCACTTT.

The rearrangement uses TRBV29-1 and TRBJ2-1; 9 positions match TRBD1. The V segment lost 3 bases and the J segment 1 base; nucleotides outside the gene matches: 1. The length of the CDR3 is 14 residues. Germline V lookup: CDR1 SQVTM, CDR2 ANQGSEA. The CDR3 coding sequence is TGCAGCGTTGACGGGACAGGGTCCTACAATGAGCAGTTCTTC. It codes for CSVDGTGSYNEQFF.

The chain carries TRBV6-6 and TRBJ1-2; 7 bases fit TRBD1. CDR3 length equals 13 residues. The trim removed 7 bases at V and 8 bases at J, leaving 10 bases unmatched. The germline gives CDR1 MNHNY, CDR2 SVGAGI (reference sequence). CDR3: CASTLTGTDGYTF. DNA for the CDR3: TGTGCCAGCACCTTGACAGGGACGGACGGCTACACCTTC.

This chain links TRBV7-9 with TRBJ1-1; tentatively, D is TRBD1 (6 bases). V lost 1 base and J lost 5, with 20 bases in between. The CDR3 is 17 residues long. CDR1 and CDR2 (germline): SEHNR, FQNEAQ (reference sequence). CDR3 in DNA: TGTGCCAGCAGCTTAGGGGGGCCAGGGGCGAGGGGAACTGAAGCTTTCTTT. This codes for CASSLGGPGARGTEAFF. Complete variable domain (other parts from reference TRBV7-9 and TRBJ1-1): DTGVSQNPRHKITKRGQNVTFRCDPISEHNRLYWYRQTLGQGPEFLTYFQNEAQLEKSRLLSDRFSAERPKGSFSTLEIQRTEQGDSAMYLCASSLGGPGARGTEAFFGQGTRLTVV.

This chain joins TRBV18 and TRBJ2-1; 7 positions agree with TRBD2. The CDR3 loop spans 16 amino acids. Germline CDR1 reads KGHSH; CDR2 reads LQKENI. The V segment lost 3 bases and the J segment 5 bases; nucleotides outside the gene matches: 10. CDR3 in DNA: TGTGCCAGCTCACCGGGCCCGGGGAGCGGGAACAATGAGCAGTTCTTC. It encodes CASSPGPGSGNNEQFF.

The chain is built from TRBV9 and TRBJ2-3, with 8 bases that match TRBD2. V shed 6 bases, J shed 1 base, and the junction held 4 bases outside the gene matches. CDR3 length equals 14 residues. Germline V gene lookup returns CDR1 SGDLS and CDR2 YYNGEE. In DNA, the CDR3 is TGTGCCAGCAACCAAGCGGGGGGCACAGATACGCAGTATTTT. It translates to CASNQAGGTDTQYF.